This T cell receptor beta chain is drawn from a study of beta chain features in type 1 diabetes. Notes on the study in general: These data did not resolve whether HLA type affects TCRB rearrangement.

With V trimmed by 2 bases and J by 13 bases, 12 bases remained unmatched. CDR1 is SGHDT, CDR2 YYEEEE, per germline. The CDR3 has 14 residues. Per donor, one heparinised blood draw averaged around 0.12 L. Sequenced material consisted of expressed TCRB transcripts (all of the isolated RNA was reverse transcribed). Sequenced by immunoSEQ multiplex PCR; TCRdb stores in-frame clones only, minus some. There are around 500,000 clones in the sample; around 28% occur only once, and 0.06% to 0.07% lies in the top ten. Points on this clone: The antigen is undetermined.

The TCR comes from a man aged 18-30 years in good health. The sequencing input was naive CD4+ T cells from blood. V and J are TRBV5-6 and TRBJ2-7; 10 bases are a match to TRBD1. In DNA form, the CDR3 reads TGTGCCAGCAGCTTAATTCCTGGACAGGGGGTACCATACTTC. Protein: CASSLIPGQGVPYF. Supplemented by reference TRBV5-6 and TRBJ2-7, the full variable domain reads DAGVTQSPTHLIKTRGQQVTLRCSPKSGHDTVSWYQQALGQGPQFIFQYYEEEERQRGNFPDRFSGHQFPNYSSELNVNALLLGDSALYLCASSLIPGQGVPYFGPGTRLTVT.